The source of this T cell receptor (beta chain) is a study of T cells expressing NK-cell markers. Each CDR3 protein gets one entry in TCRdb, which reprocessed the 5' RACE reads and gives no DNA. Reported are some 190,000 distinct CDR3 sequences; the ten largest clones contain around 20%. There are 14 residues in the CDR3. The germline V gene has CDR1 SGHNT and CDR2 YYREEE (reference sequence). The chain employs TRBV5-4 and TRBJ2-3. The origin of this receptor is a man aged 18-75 years in good health. The sample comprised blood T cells: a sorted CD56 or NKG2C T cell subset, CD4+ or CD8+ T cells, or bulk PBMC T cells (not recorded which). The CDR3 loop is CASSPFGYTDTQYF.